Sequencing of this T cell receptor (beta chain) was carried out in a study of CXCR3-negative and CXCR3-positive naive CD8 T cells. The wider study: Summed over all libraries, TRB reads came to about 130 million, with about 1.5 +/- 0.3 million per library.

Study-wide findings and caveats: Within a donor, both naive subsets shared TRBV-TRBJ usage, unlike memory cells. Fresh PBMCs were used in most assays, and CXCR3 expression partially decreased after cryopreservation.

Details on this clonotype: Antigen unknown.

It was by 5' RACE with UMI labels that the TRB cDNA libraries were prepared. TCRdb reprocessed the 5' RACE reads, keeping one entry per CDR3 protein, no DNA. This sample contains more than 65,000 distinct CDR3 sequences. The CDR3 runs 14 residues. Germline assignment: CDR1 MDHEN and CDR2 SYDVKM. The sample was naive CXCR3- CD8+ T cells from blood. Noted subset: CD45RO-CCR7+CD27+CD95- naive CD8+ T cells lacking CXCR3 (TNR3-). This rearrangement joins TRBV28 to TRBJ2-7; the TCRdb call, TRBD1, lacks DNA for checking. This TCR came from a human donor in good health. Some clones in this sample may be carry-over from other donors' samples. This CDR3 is CASSPDRPGDEQYF.